Presented here are 7 T cell receptor beta chains from one specimen sequenced in a study of T cells in Graves' hyperthyroidism and ophthalmopathy. TCR beta CDR3 sequences were amplified from RNA transcripts. A set of HTBI primers served as the primers for a first-round RT-PCR of the TCR CDR3. TCRdb independently ran MiXCR on the multiplex PCR reads; one entry per CDR3 protein. Of approximately 320,000 distinct CDR3 sequences in the sample, around 16% were seen once. Input material: blood. Receptors originate from a man aged 25-40 years with Graves' hyperthyroidism.

Many counts were recorded for this clonotype. The gene calls are TRBV12-3 or TRBV12-4 and TRBJ1-1, with a weak D call TRBD1 (6 bases). V shed 8 bases and J shed 3 bases, with 16 bases lying between them. CDR3 length: 14 residues. The CDR3 here is CASDRGGRYTEAFF. The CDR3 region has the DNA TGTGCCAGCGATCGAGGGGGGAGGTACACTGAAGCTTTCTTT.

This clonotype was counted ten times or more. This chain links TRBV7-3 with TRBJ2-1; TRBD2 is a possible D gene (5 bases). V dropped 4 bases and J dropped 10 bases, with 11 bases sitting between them. From germline, CDR1 is SGHTA and CDR2 FQGTGA. The CDR3 contains 12 residues. The CDR3 here is CASSYDYGEQFF. As DNA, the CDR3 is TGTGCCAGCAGCTACGACTATGGGGAGCAGTTCTTC. Complete variable domain (other parts from reference TRBV7-3 and TRBJ2-1): GAGVSQTPSNKVTEKGKYVELRCDPISGHTALYWYRQSLGQGPEFLIYFQGTGAADDSGLPNDRFFAVRPEGSVSTLKIQRTERGDSAVYLCASSYDYGEQFFGPGTRLTVL.

This clonotype came up a few times. This chain links TRBV7-9 with TRBJ2-7; D is perhaps TRBD2 (5 bases). Trimming removed 3 bases at V and 4 bases at J, with 7 bases between. The CDR3 runs to 12 residues. Germline V gene lookup returns CDR1 SEHNR and CDR2 FQNEAQ (reference sequence). The CDR3 bases are TGTGCCAGCAGCTTTGGGGAGTACGAGCAGTACTTC. It yields the protein CASSFGEYEQYF.

In its sample, this clonotype was seen a few times. One end of the junction fails to match germline, which may point to a read error. The chain is built from TRBV12-3 or TRBV12-4 and TRBJ2-2, with 10 bases aligning to TRBD1. The CDR3 runs to 15 residues. CDR3 sequence: CASSPRTGGDGGLFF. The CDR3 region has the DNA TGTGCCAGCAGTCCCCGGACAGGGGGGGACGGGGGGCTGTTTTTT.

In the case of this clonotype: A much larger clone differs from this one at a single base, so this may be a read error. CDR3: CASTSGPSGFQETQYF. The CDR3 region has the DNA TGCGCCAGCACCTCTGGTCCTAGCGGATTCCAAGAGACCCAGTACTTC. This chain uses TRBV5-1 with TRBJ2-5, with TRBD2 identical over 7 bases. Per germline, CDR1 SGHRS and CDR2 YFSETQ. Trimming took 6 bases from V and 1 from J; bases not matched to a gene: 12. This CDR3 is built from 16 residues.

To note about this clonotype: A much larger clone is a single base away; this may be a read error. The rearrangement uses TRBV13 and TRBJ2-1; D unresolved. Germline V gene lookup returns CDR1 PRHDT and CDR2 FYEKMQ (reference sequence). The CDR3 is 14 amino acids. The CDR3 protein is CASSLGDSTNEQLF. The CDR3 DNA reads as TGTGCCAGCAGCTTAGGAGACTCCACCAATGAGCAGCTCTTC. Together with reference TRBV13 and TRBJ2-1, the CDR3 gives the full variable domain: AAGVIQSPRHLIKEKRETATLKCYPIPRHDTVYWYQQGPGQDPQFLISFYEKMQSDKGSIPDRFSAQQFSDYHSELNMSSLELGDSALYFCASSLGDSTNEQLFGPGTRLTVL.

This clonotype was detected ten times or more. The chain has TRBV12-3 or TRBV12-4 and TRBJ2-3; 11 bases are shared with TRBD2. CDR3 length: 16 amino acids. With 6 bases clipped from V and 2 bases from J, the junction kept 7 bases outside the gene matches. The CDR3 nucleotides read TGTGCCAGCAGCCCCGGACTAGCGGGTGCCACAGATACGCAGTATTTT. As protein: CASSPGLAGATDTQYF.